This TCR beta chain is drawn from a study of blood T cell repertoires in COVID-19. The overall study: Specimens from acute and convalescent COVID-19 originated in the United States, Italy and Spain.

The V end lost 1 base, the J end lost 5 bases, and 11 bases lay between the germline ends. The CDR3 has 13 amino acids. CDR1 and CDR2 (germline): GTSNPN, SVGIG (reference sequence). Authors' analysis steps: Reference gene primer amplification in the assay estimated nucleated cell counts. The repertoire was sequenced with immunoSEQ multiplex PCR; TCRdb's copy has only in-frame clones and lacks some. For V, J and clone size, that table is used; D and trimming come from the DNA. The sample lists some 99,000 clones; roughly 80% were seen once. The sample comprised peripheral blood. This chain uses TRBV30 with TRBJ1-2; tentatively, D is TRBD1 (5 bases). This sequence originates from a woman aged 80 or over with acute or convalescent COVID-19. In DNA, the CDR3 is TGTGCCTGGAGTGCTTCAGGGAGGTATGGCTACACCTTC. It encodes CAWSASGRYGYTF.